This T cell receptor beta chain was recovered during a study of T cell repertoires in cytomegalovirus infection. Whole-study findings and limits: Identification of carriers of CMV plus the relevant HLA was achieved through cumulative public TCR beta family frequency.

TCRdb itself ran the reads through MiXCR, one entry per CDR3 protein. The sample holds under 350,000 distinct CDR3 sequences, around 20% seen once. Germline V gene data show CDR1 as MNHNS and CDR2 as SASEGT. There are 19 residues in the CDR3. The V segment lost 0 bases and the J segment 5 bases; nucleotides outside the gene matches: 16. This clonotype was seen more than once but under ten times. Antigen unknown. The source was cultured PBMCs, collected from culture after CMV antigen stimulation. This receptor was identified in a human donor in good health (CMV status not recorded). Some clones in this sample may be carry-over from other donors' samples. The rearrangement uses TRBV6-1 and TRBJ2-1; 7 nucleotides align to TRBD2. The CDR3 DNA reads as TGTGCCAGCAGTGAAGCCGGTATATTAGCGGGCCTTTCTGACAATGAGCAGTTCTTC. Its protein product is CASSEAGILAGLSDNEQFF.